These 17 T cell receptor beta chains were all obtained from the same sample, sequenced in a study of T-cell memory formation after mild COVID-19 listed by TCRdb under 2021. The library was made by 5' RACE. For sequencing, an Illumina NovaSeq 6000 was employed. TCRdb reprocessed the public reads (quality trimming at Q25 with fastp, clone calling with MiXCR) and kept in-frame beta chains. CDR3 protein sequences are deduplicated, and each keeps its most common genes and DNA. The sample includes 65,000 to 95,000 distinct CDR3 sequences, with 13% observed a single time. In total, the top ten clones hold 35% to 50% of the sample. The material sequenced was PBMCs or a T cell subset sorted from them (not recorded which). The receptors were sampled from a man aged 18 to 29 who had mild COVID-19 (a few samples of this study predate the infection). The sample titles of this study are shuffled in the database, so cell type and time point are left out; the donor was told from shared clones.

V usage is TRBV7-8 and J usage is TRBJ2-5; perhaps D is TRBD1 or TRBD2 (6 bases each). The germline V gene has CDR1 SGHVS and CDR2 FQNEAQ. V lost 5 bases to trimming and J lost 4 bases, with 17 bases between them. The CDR3 consists of 15 residues. In DNA form, the CDR3 reads TGTGCCAGCAGCACCGAAAGAGGGGGGAGAGAGACCCAGTACTTC. It translates to CASSTERGGRETQYF.

This clonotype was recorded a few times. The chain is built from TRBV5-5 and TRBJ2-1; 8 bases fit TRBD1. CDR1 is SGHKS and CDR2 is YYEKEE in the germline V gene (reference sequence). This CDR3 is built from 15 residues. J gave up 3 bases and V 3 bases, and 5 bases lay outside the gene matches. CDR3 sequence reads: CASSWDRSLYNEQFF. The CDR3 region has the DNA TGTGCCAGCAGCTGGGACAGGTCCCTCTACAATGAGCAGTTCTTC.

This clonotype showed up just a few times. The chain uses TRBV7-9 and TRBJ2-1, with D perhaps TRBD2 (6 bases). Germline V CDR1 and CDR2: SEHNR, FQNEAQ (reference sequence). Between the trimmed V and J ends, which lost 1 base and 7 bases, there was a span of 14 bases. The CDR3 spans 15 residues. The CDR3 sequence: CASSLVGGEGNEQFF. The DNA of the CDR3 is TGTGCCAGCAGCTTAGTAGGCGGGGAAGGTAATGAGCAGTTCTTC.

This clonotype has only a few counts. The V call is TRBV5-1, the J call TRBJ1-4; 9 bases are shared with TRBD1. This CDR3 is built from 14 residues. With 4 bases clipped from V and 7 bases from J, the junction kept 5 bases outside the gene matches. Germline CDR1 is SGHRS and CDR2 is YFSETQ. CDR3 protein: CASSPGTGTEKLFF. The CDR3 DNA sequence: TGCGCCAGCAGCCCCGGGACAGGGACTGAAAAACTGTTTTTT.

This clonotype was seen more than once but under ten times. This chain links TRBV7-9 with TRBJ1-4, with D possibly being TRBD1 (5 bases). Trimming removed 0 bases at V and 3 bases at J, with 11 bases between. There are 16 residues in the CDR3. CDR1 and CDR2 from the germline V gene are SEHNR and FQNEAQ (reference sequence). The CDR3 bases are TGTGCCAGCAGCTTAGCGATCGGGGCGGCTAATGAAAAACTGTTTTTT. Encoded protein: CASSLAIGAANEKLFF.

This clonotype was observed a few times. The chain is built from TRBV7-9 and TRBJ2-3; TRBD1 is a possible D gene (6 bases). The germline V gene encodes CDR1 SEHNR and CDR2 FQNEAQ (reference sequence). The CDR3 extends over 15 amino acids. Trimming cost V 6 bases and J 2 bases, with 15 bases left between them. The chain's CDR3 is CASRLEGGYTDTQYF. CDR3 in DNA: TGTGCCAGCAGGTTGGAAGGGGGATACACAGATACGCAGTATTTT.

This clonotype was detected only a few times. The chain employs TRBV10-3 and TRBJ2-3; D not resolved. This CDR3 is built from 14 residues. In germline, CDR1 is ENHRY, CDR2 SYGVKD. The germline V and J ends were trimmed by 2 bases and 4 bases, with 10 bases remaining between them. CDR3 loop: CAISEPTGADTQYF. The CDR3 region has the DNA TGTGCCATCAGTGAGCCCACCGGCGCAGATACGCAGTATTTT.

This clonotype has just a few counts. The gene calls are TRBV5-1 and TRBJ2-2; D gene ambiguous. CDR3 length equals 16 residues. Germline lookup yields CDR1 SGHRS and CDR2 YFSETQ. Trimming left V 0 bases short and J 6 bases short, with 15 bases between. The CDR3 sequence: CASSLEGQDRAGELFF. The CDR3 region has the DNA TGCGCCAGCAGCTTGGAAGGTCAGGATCGCGCCGGGGAGCTGTTTTTT.

The chain has TRBV4-2 and TRBJ2-7, with D perhaps TRBD1 or TRBD2 (5 bases each). CDR1 and CDR2 (germline): LGHNA, YNFKEQ. This CDR3 comprises 16 residues. Trimming removed 4 bases at V and 0 bases at J, with 16 bases between. The CDR3 loop is CASSPASGPYSYEQYF. In DNA form, the CDR3 reads TGTGCCAGCAGCCCGGCATCGGGGCCTTACTCCTACGAGCAGTACTTC.

This rearrangement joins TRBV7-9 to TRBJ2-5, with TRBD2 identical over 8 bases. The CDR3 length is 15 residues. The J segment lost 4 bases and the V segment lost 5 bases, leaving 9 bases of the junction unmatched. The germline V gene has CDR1 SEHNR and CDR2 FQNEAQ (reference sequence). CDR3 nucleotide sequence: TGTGCCAGCAGCCCGACAGGACGGGAGGGAGAGACCCAGTACTTC. Translated, it gives CASSPTGREGETQYF.

This clonotype has just a few counts. The chain joins TRBV6-2 or TRBV6-3 to TRBJ1-6; 10 bases align to TRBD1. V shed 5 bases and J 9 bases; nucleotides not matched to a gene: 7. The CDR3 is 15 residues long. Looked up from germline, CDR1 is MNHEY and CDR2 is SVGEGT. The CDR3 here is CASSDRDRGSSPLHF. In DNA form, the CDR3 reads TGTGCCAGCAGTGACCGGGACAGGGGCTCTTCACCCCTCCACTTT.

V and J are TRBV27 and TRBJ2-1; D call uncertain. The CDR3 sequence is 16 residues long. CDR1 is MNHEY, CDR2 SMNVEV, per germline (reference sequence). V shed 3 bases and J shed 3 bases, with 15 bases lying between them. The CDR3 DNA is TGTGCCAGCAGTTTCCGTGAACGGACCTTCTACAATGAGCAGTTCTTC. This encodes CASSFRERTFYNEQFF.

In this sample, this clonotype turned up a few times. This rearrangement joins TRBV7-8 to TRBJ2-5, with 9 bases matching TRBD2. The germline V gene encodes CDR1 SGHVS and CDR2 FQNEAQ. CDR3 length: 16 amino acids. V lost 5 bases to trimming and J lost 0 bases; unmatched junction nucleotides: 7. This CDR3 reads CASSMLAGKYQETQYF. The CDR3 nucleotides read TGTGCCAGCAGCATGCTAGCGGGGAAGTACCAAGAGACCCAGTACTTC. The whole variable domain, remainder taken from reference TRBV7-8 and TRBJ2-5, is GAGVSQSPRYKVAKRGQDVALRCDPISGHVSLFWYQQALGQGPEFLTYFQNEAQLDKSGLPSDRFFAERPEGSVSTLKIQRTQQEDSAVYLCASSMLAGKYQETQYFGPGTRLLVL.

The genes are TRBV7-9 and TRBJ2-3; D gene ambiguous. The germline V gene encodes CDR1 SEHNR and CDR2 FQNEAQ (reference sequence). V was cut by 5 bases and J by 5 bases, with 8 bases left in between. The CDR3 runs to 12 residues. CDR3 in DNA: TGTGCCAGCAGCCCATACGGAGATACGCAGTATTTT. Encoded protein: CASSPYGDTQYF.

The rearrangement uses TRBV20-1 and TRBJ2-7; TRBD1 matches 9 bases. Trimming cost V 3 bases and J 6 bases; bases outside gene matches: 9. The CDR3 totals 14 residues. CDR1 is DFQATT and CDR2 is SNEGSKA in the germline V gene (reference sequence). The CDR3 nucleotides read TGCAGTGCTAGGGGGACCGGGACAGGGAGCGAGCAGTACGTC. It translates to CSARGTGTGSEQYV.

In its sample, this clonotype was seen a few times. J is TRBJ2-6 and V is TRBV7-2; possibly TRBD2 for D (5 bases). Trimming removed 8 bases at V and 2 bases at J, with 16 bases between. CDR3 size: 16 residues. Germline V gene data show CDR1 as SGHTA and CDR2 as FQGNSA. CDR3 coding DNA: TGTGCCAGCTGCCCCCCGGGAATGGCTGGGGCCAACGTCCTGACTTTC. The encoded protein is CASCPPGMAGANVLTF.

This clonotype was observed a few times. The J gene is TRBJ2-3, the V gene TRBV24-1, with TRBD1 matching over 8 bases. The CDR3 is 15 amino acids. V was clipped by 4 bases and J by 5 bases; unmatched bases: 7. CDR1 is KGHDR and CDR2 is SFDVKD in the germline V gene. CDR3 amino acids: CATSDRNDRGDTQYF. The CDR3 DNA reads TGTGCCACCAGTGACCGGAACGACAGGGGAGATACGCAGTATTTT.